The clone carrying this T cell receptor beta chain was detected a few times. The antigen is undetermined. This record belongs to a study of metastatic and nonmetastatic thyroid tumors. Turning to the study itself: The comparison covered peripheral blood and tumor or nodule tissue in malignant and benign thyroid patients. Study findings and constraints: Versus benign nodules, malignant thyroid tumors reportedly had significantly higher TCR beta diversity, in blood and tumor.

Authors' methods: Clinicopathological groups of papillary thyroid cancer showed CDR3 differences that were used to build a distant-metastasis classifier. Through MiXCR, TCRdb re-clonotyped the PCR reads. These V and J calls originate from TCRdb's pipeline instead of the authors' own analysis. The sample has roughly 34,000 clones; roughly a third are singletons. None of the patients had undergone any treatment ahead of thyroid surgery. V was clipped by 5 bases and J by 0 bases, with 4 bases between them. CDR1 is SGHAT and CDR2 is FQNNGV in the germline V gene. This CDR3 has 13 amino acids. This TCR came from a female donor with papillary thyroid cancer or a benign thyroid nodule (not recorded which). Some clones in this sample may be carry-over from other donors' samples. Material for sequencing was tumor tissue. V gene TRBV11-2 combines with J gene TRBJ2-2; D remains ambiguous. CDR3 nucleotide sequence: TGTGCCAGCAGCCCCTCGAACACCGGGGAGCTGTTTTTT. It is translated as CASSPSNTGELFF.